These 19 T cell receptor beta chains share one sample of origin, sequenced in a study of blood T cells in healthy people across ages. Alongside a J-beta primer mix, a sample-barcoded 5' primer served in a second PCR lasting about 7 to 12 cycles. TCRdb passed the 5' RACE reads through MiXCR, listing each CDR3 protein once. Among 1.5 million to 2 million distinct CDR3 sequences listed, roughly 28% were seen once. The sample was blood. These receptors came from a woman under 40 in good health.

This CDR3 is CASSFEPSFLSSYNEQFF. The CDR3 bases are TGCGCCAGCAGCTTCGAGCCCTCCTTCCTAAGCTCCTACAATGAGCAGTTCTTC. The J gene is TRBJ2-1, the V gene TRBV5-1; D unresolved. Germline assignment: CDR1 SGHRS and CDR2 YFSETQ. Trimming pared 2 bases from V and 0 bases from J, leaving 18 bases between. This CDR3 spans 18 amino acids.

As regards this clonotype: An end of the junction does not agree with germline; a read error may underlie this. V gene TRBV6-5 combines with J gene TRBJ2-3; D uncertain. Germline lookup yields CDR1 MNHEY and CDR2 SVGAGI. This CDR3 is 12 amino acids long. The CDR3 region is CASRSYTVTQYF. The DNA for the CDR3 is TGTGCCAGCAGATCGTACACAGTTACGCAGTATTTT.

As concerns this clonotype: A junction end diverges from the germline sequence, so it may reflect a read error. This chain connects TRBV20-1 to TRBJ1-1; D not resolved. The CDR3 loop spans 13 amino acids. Looked up from germline, CDR1 is DFQATT and CDR2 is SNEGSKA (reference sequence). The CDR3: CSARDPTVGETFF. CDR3 coding DNA: TGCAGTGCTAGAGATCCCACAGTGGGTGAAACTTTCTTT.

This clonotype was seen many times. V is TRBV29-1 and J is TRBJ2-1, with D possibly being TRBD1 or TRBD2 (5 bases each). The germline V gene encodes CDR1 SQVTM and CDR2 ANQGSEA. V lost 1 base, J lost 5 bases, and 15 bases lay in between. This CDR3 has 15 residues. Written as DNA, the CDR3 is TGCAGCGTTGAAGGTACCGGGGCCGGACACAATGAGCAGTTCTTC. This sequence encodes CSVEGTGAGHNEQFF.

Regarding this clonotype: A clone one base away is much larger, so this may be a read error. The chain links TRBV18 to TRBJ2-4; D remains unclear. Trimming removed 8 bases at V and 9 bases at J, with 17 bases between. The CDR3 consists of 13 residues. Germline values: CDR1 KGHSH, CDR2 LQKENI. CDR3 protein: CASPPEETSIQYF. The DNA for the CDR3 is TGTGCCAGCCCCCCAGAGGAGACAAGCATTCAGTACTTC.

Note on this clonotype: This may be a read error: a much more frequent sequence differs by one nucleotide. V gene TRBV5-1 combines with J gene TRBJ2-4, with 7 bases matching TRBD1. The DNA end is a closer match to TRBJ2-7, so the J assignment may be wrong. This CDR3 comprises 15 residues. In germline, CDR1 is SGHRS, CDR2 YFSETQ. CDR3 amino acids: CASSLTGESFYEQYF. CDR3 bases: TGCGCCAGCAGCTTAACAGGGGAAAGCTTCTACGAGCAGTACTTC.

This clonotype occurred a few times. DNA of the CDR3: TGTGCCAGCAGCTCATCGACAGGGTTCTCCTACGAGCAGTACTTC. It is translated as CASSSSTGFSYEQYF. V is TRBV7-9 and J is TRBJ2-7; 7 nucleotides agree with TRBD1. The germline V gene has CDR1 SEHNR and CDR2 FQNEAQ (reference sequence). This CDR3 contains 15 residues. The V gene end was trimmed by 4 bases and the J gene end by 0 bases; junction bases not matched to a gene: 6. Based on the CDR3 plus reference TRBV7-9 and TRBJ2-7, the full variable domain is DTGVSQNPRHKITKRGQNVTFRCDPISEHNRLYWYRQTLGQGPEFLTYFQNEAQLEKSRLLSDRFSAERPKGSFSTLEIQRTEQGDSAMYLCASSSSTGFSYEQYFGPGTRLTVT.

The chain uses TRBV30 and TRBJ1-2, with D perhaps matching TRBD1 (5 bases). The CDR3 sequence is 14 residues long. Germline loops: CDR1 GTSNPN, CDR2 SVGIG (reference sequence). V was pared by 2 bases and J by 0 bases, with 10 bases between. CDR3 in DNA: TGTGCCTGGAGTAGGCAGGGAGCTAACTATGGCTACACCTTC. Protein sequence: CAWSRQGANYGYTF.

This clonotype was seen a handful of times. The chain is built from TRBV30 and TRBJ1-1; D not resolved. Germline values: CDR1 GTSNPN, CDR2 SVGIG (reference sequence). V gave up 2 bases and J gave up 3 bases, with 16 bases separating them. CDR3 length: 15 residues. CDR3: CAWSFETSRHTEAFF. CDR3 sequence (DNA): TGTGCCTGGAGTTTCGAGACAAGCCGGCACACTGAAGCTTTCTTT.

On this clonotype: One end of the junction is discordant with germline, which a read error may explain. V and J are TRBV2 and TRBJ1-4; D is possibly TRBD1 (5 bases). The germline V gene encodes CDR1 SNHLY and CDR2 FYNNEI. The CDR3 has 13 amino acids. In nucleotides, the CDR3 is TGTGTCAGCAGAGGGACGGGATATGAAAAACTGTTTTTT. This translates into CVSRGTGYEKLFF.

There are a few counts of this clonotype. The chain recombines TRBV20-1 with TRBJ1-2, with 7 positions matching TRBD1. Germline-derived CDR1 and CDR2 are DFQATT and SNEGSKA (reference sequence). V shed 0 bases, J shed 7 bases, and the junction held 8 bases outside the gene matches. The CDR3 sequence is 14 residues long. The CDR3 nucleotides are TGCAGTGCTAGAGAAGACAGGGCTCGAGGTGGCTACACCTTC. It yields the protein CSAREDRARGGYTF.

V and J are TRBV5-1 and TRBJ2-1; D unresolved. Germline V lookup: CDR1 SGHRS, CDR2 YFSETQ. Trimming took off 4 bases at V and 1 base at J, with 12 bases between the two ends. This CDR3 is built from 15 residues. The CDR3 DNA reads TGCGCCAGCAGCCCAGACGGTCAATCCTACAATGAGCAGTTCTTC. This translates into CASSPDGQSYNEQFF.

This clonotype showed up just a few times. V and J are TRBV20-1 and TRBJ1-5, with TRBD1 matching over 7 bases. Germline trimming cut 5 bases from V and 3 bases from J; bases unmatched to any gene: 7. Germline CDR1 is DFQATT and CDR2 is SNEGSKA (reference sequence). The CDR3 loop spans 14 amino acids. The chain's CDR3 is CSAYSGTANQPQHF. The CDR3 DNA reads TGCAGTGCTTATTCCGGGACAGCCAATCAGCCCCAGCATTTT.

About this clonotype itself: Possible read error: a much larger clone is one base away. J is TRBJ2-7 and V is TRBV5-1; D is perhaps TRBD2 (6 bases). Germline lookup yields CDR1 SGHRS and CDR2 YFSETQ. V was shortened by 4 bases and J by 2 bases, with 16 bases between the two germline ends. The CDR3 sequence is 15 residues long. DNA for the CDR3: TGCGCCAGCAGCGTATCTAGCGCCGAGACCTACGAGCAGTACTTC. It specifies CASSVSSAETYEQYF.

This sequence joins TRBV12-3 or TRBV12-4 and TRBJ1-2; no firm D call. The V end lost 5 bases, the J end lost 1 base, and 8 bases lay between the germline ends. CDR3 length equals 13 residues. The CDR3 sequence is CASSNDNNYGYTF. The CDR3 nucleotides read TGTGCCAGCAGTAACGACAATAACTATGGCTACACCTTC.

This clonotype showed up just a few times. The chain links TRBV28 to TRBJ2-4; weak D call: TRBD1 (8 bases). In germline, CDR1 is MDHEN, CDR2 SYDVKM. The CDR3 spans 12 residues. Trimming removed 7 bases from V and 13 bases from J, with 17 bases in between. This CDR3 reads CASTKQGGEQYF. CDR3 nucleotide sequence: TGTGCCAGCACTAAACAGGGGGGGGAGCAGTACTTC.

J is TRBJ2-1 and V is TRBV10-2; TRBD1 matches 7 bases. The J call is doubtful: the DNA matches TRBJ2-7 better. Germline V gene sequence: CDR1 WSHSY, CDR2 SAAADI. The CDR3 is 15 residues long. This chain's CDR3 is CASSEEKGAGYEQYF. The CDR3 nucleotides are TGCGCCAGCAGTGAAGAAAAGGGGGCGGGTTACGAGCAGTACTTC.

V usage is TRBV20-1 and J usage is TRBJ2-3; D gene uncertain. V lost 5 bases, J lost 4 bases, and 7 bases lay in between. CDR1 DFQATT and CDR2 SNEGSKA come from the germline V gene (reference sequence). CDR3 length: 11 residues. In DNA, the CDR3 is TGCAGTGCTTACACGCCAGATACGCAGTATTTT. As protein: CSAYTPDTQYF.

This clonotype was counted a few times. The chain links TRBV20-1 to TRBJ2-7; D is ambiguous. This CDR3 is 12 amino acids long. V dropped 6 bases and J dropped 1 base, with 10 bases sitting between them. Germline loops: CDR1 DFQATT, CDR2 SNEGSKA (reference sequence). The CDR3 DNA reads TGCAGTGCCACGGACCTATCCTACGAGCAGTACTTC. It specifies CSATDLSYEQYF.